These 25 T cell receptor beta chains came from one sample sequenced in a study of blood T cells in healthy people across ages. The use of a sample-barcoded 5' primer and a J-beta primer mix characterized a second PCR of about 6 to 12 cycles. TCRdb fed the 5' RACE reads into MiXCR, producing one record per CDR3 protein. This sample has 1.8 million or so distinct CDR3 sequences, with 30% to 40% found just once. The sample was blood. The source is a human donor in good health.

This chain connects TRBV29-1 to TRBJ2-3; D is undetermined. The CDR3 sequence is 14 residues long. Germline V gene sequence: CDR1 SQVTM, CDR2 ANQGSEA. V was cut by 4 bases and J by 1 base, with 12 bases left in between. CDR3 bases: TGCAGCGTTGCCGGAAGGGCCGGCACAGATACGCAGTATTTT. Translating gives CSVAGRAGTDTQYF.

This clonotype was seen only a few times. The chain joins TRBV12-3 or TRBV12-4 to TRBJ2-7; 8 nucleotides align to TRBD1. There are 14 residues in the CDR3. V dropped 4 bases and J dropped 6; count of bases not matched to a gene: 8. CDR3 DNA: TGTGCCAGCAGTTCACAGGGGGAAGAGGCCGAGCAGTACTTC. The encoded protein is CASSSQGEEAEQYF.

CDR3 sequence: CASRRTELGYEQYF. CDR3 bases: TGTGCCAGCAGAAGGACGGAACTAGGCTACGAGCAGTACTTC. The rearrangement uses TRBV6-1 and TRBJ2-7; the D gene is possibly TRBD2 (5 bases). The CDR3 covers 14 residues. Trimming took off 6 bases at V and 3 bases at J, with 15 bases between the two ends. The germline CDR1 and CDR2 sequences are MNHNS and SASEGT.

This clonotype was observed a few times. The genes are TRBV7-9 and TRBJ1-2, with 9 positions matching TRBD1. CDR1 and CDR2 (germline): SEHNR, FQNEAQ (reference sequence). V lost 2 bases, J lost 7 bases, and 11 bases stayed unmatched. CDR3 size: 16 residues. CDR3 nucleotides: TGTGCCAGCAGCTTATGGACAGGGGCTCATGTGGGTGGCTACACCTTC. Encoded protein: CASSLWTGAHVGGYTF.

A few counts support this clonotype. The chain uses TRBV7-6 and TRBJ2-5; D may be TRBD1 (5 bases). The better agreement between TRBJ2-7 and the DNA end casts doubt on the J call. From germline, CDR1 is SGHVS and CDR2 FNYEAQ. The CDR3 is made up of 12 amino acids. The CDR3 DNA follows: TGTGCCAGCAGCTTAGCAGGGGCCGAGCAGTACTTC. It codes for CASSLAGAEQYF.

The rearrangement uses TRBV7-6 and TRBJ1-5, with D hard to call. The germline V and J ends were trimmed by 1 base and 7 bases, with 11 bases remaining between them. CDR1 is SGHVS and CDR2 is FNYEAQ in the germline V gene. This CDR3 is built from 14 residues. The CDR3 region has the DNA TGTGCCAGCAGCTTAGGTACCATGAACCAGCCCCAGCATTTT. Its protein is CASSLGTMNQPQHF.

This sequence joins TRBV24-1 and TRBJ2-1; TRBD1 matches at 10 bases. This CDR3 spans 16 amino acids. The J segment lost 3 bases and the V segment lost 5 bases, leaving 6 bases of the junction unmatched. Germline-derived CDR1 and CDR2 are KGHDR and SFDVKD. CDR3 protein: CATSVGTGEDYNEQFF. The CDR3 region has the DNA TGTGCCACCAGTGTGGGGACAGGGGAAGACTACAATGAGCAGTTCTTC.

The rearrangement joins TRBV9 to TRBJ2-7; 9 bases map to TRBD2. V lost 0 bases, J lost 3 bases, and 7 bases stayed unmatched. The CDR3 sequence is 16 residues long. The germline V gene encodes CDR1 SGDLS and CDR2 YYNGEE. CDR3 loop: CASSVDQAGGFYEQYF. The CDR3 DNA reads TGTGCCAGCAGCGTAGATCAAGCGGGGGGTTTCTACGAGCAGTACTTC. Based on the CDR3 plus reference TRBV9 and TRBJ2-7, the full variable domain is DSGVTQTPKHLITATGQRVTLRCSPRSGDLSVYWYQQSLDQGLQFLIQYYNGEERAKGNILERFSAQQFPDLHSELNLSSLELGDSALYFCASSVDQAGGFYEQYFGPGTRLTVT.

This rearrangement joins TRBV6-5 to TRBJ1-1; unclear D gene. Per germline, CDR1 MNHEY and CDR2 SVGAGI. The CDR3 spans 16 residues. The germline V and J ends were trimmed by 0 bases and 0 bases, with 11 bases remaining between them. CDR3 residues: CASSYSEGRMNTEAFF. CDR3 DNA sequence: TGTGCCAGCAGTTACTCGGAAGGAAGAATGAACACTGAAGCTTTCTTT.

This clonotype has just a few counts. The chain joins TRBV5-1 to TRBJ2-4, with D possibly TRBD2 on 5 matching bases. The DNA matches TRBJ2-7 better at its end, which makes the J call doubtful. Germline lookup yields CDR1 SGHRS and CDR2 YFSETQ. CDR3 size: 15 residues. The CDR3 is CASSLRQAGIYEQYF. In DNA form, the CDR3 reads TGCGCCAGCAGCTTGCGGCAGGCCGGGATATACGAGCAGTACTTC.

The genes are TRBV2 and TRBJ2-5; D possibly corresponds to TRBD1 (6 bases). Trimming shortened V by 2 bases and J by 4 bases, and 14 bases separated the two germline ends. CDR1 and CDR2 from the germline V gene are SNHLY and FYNNEI. The CDR3 has 15 amino acids. Here the CDR3 DNA reads TGTGCCAGCAGTGAAATCAGGGGACGGGGAGAGACCCAGTACTTC. This encodes CASSEIRGRGETQYF.

This clonotype was seen a few times. The J gene is TRBJ1-1, the V gene TRBV3-1; D might be TRBD1 (5 bases). CDR3 length: 12 amino acids. The V end was cut by 5 bases, the J end by 5 bases, with 9 bases between. Germline lookup yields CDR1 LGHDT and CDR2 YNNKEL (reference sequence). In DNA form, the CDR3 reads TGTGCCAGCAGCACGGAGGGGACTGAAGCTTTCTTT. This codes for CASSTEGTEAFF.

This clonotype was counted only a few times. The chain couples TRBV7-9 to TRBJ1-2, with TRBD1 as a possible D gene (5 bases). Germline V gene data show CDR1 as SEHNR and CDR2 as FQNEAQ (reference sequence). The CDR3 totals 14 residues. With 2 bases removed from V and 8 bases from J, the gap between germline ends came to 15 bases. In DNA, the CDR3 is TGTGCCAGCAGCTTATTCGAGGGGTGGAAAGGCTACACCTTC. Translation gives CASSLFEGWKGYTF.

The CDR3 is CASSRDSGTNEKLFF. CDR3 DNA: TGTGCCAGCAGCCGCGATAGTGGAACTAATGAAAAACTGTTTTTT. The chain has TRBV3-1 and TRBJ1-4; D gene unclear. V was trimmed by 4 bases and J by 1 base, leaving 10 bases between them. The CDR3 is made up of 15 amino acids. Germline CDR1 reads LGHDT; CDR2 reads YNNKEL (reference sequence).

To note about this clonotype: At one end the junction does not follow the germline gene, possibly because of a read error. The chain uses TRBV7-2 and TRBJ2-5; 7 nucleotides agree with TRBD2. The CDR3 spans 15 residues. The V gene's germline CDR1 is SGHTA and CDR2 FQGNSA. CDR3 nucleotide sequence: TGTGCCAACAGCCCCCCGGGACTACTTCAAGAGACCCAGTACTTC. Translating gives CANSPPGLLQETQYF.

About this clonotype: Possible read error: a much larger clone is one base away. The chain links TRBV4-2 to TRBJ2-1, with a tentative D call TRBD1 (6 bases). The CDR3 is made up of 14 amino acids. Germline V gives CDR1 LGHNA, CDR2 YNFKEQ. The CDR3, as DNA: TGTGCCAGCGGCCAAGATGCCCAGGGGAGTGAGCAGTTCTTC. Translation gives CASGQDAQGSEQFF.

This clonotype was seen only a few times. V is TRBV4-3 and J is TRBJ1-2, with D uncertain. V was shortened by 6 bases and J by 0 bases, with 11 bases between the two germline ends. CDR3 size: 14 residues. Germline CDR1 and CDR2: LGHNA and YSLEER. Here the CDR3 reads CASSPMGTNYGYTF. CDR3 nucleotides: TGCGCCAGCAGTCCTATGGGAACTAACTATGGCTACACCTTC.

This clonotype was seen many times. V gene TRBV9 combines with J gene TRBJ1-1; no definite D call. The CDR3 is made up of 12 amino acids. The germline CDR1 and CDR2 sequences are SGDLS and YYNGEE. The germline V and J ends were trimmed by 0 bases and 4 bases, with 4 bases remaining between them. In DNA form, the CDR3 reads TGTGCCAGCAGCGTAGGTGGCACTGAAGCTTTCTTT. Translation: CASSVGGTEAFF.

This rearrangement joins TRBV7-2 to TRBJ2-5; possibly TRBD1 for D (5 bases). The CDR3 loop spans 14 amino acids. With 1 base removed from V and 4 bases from J, the gap between germline ends came to 10 bases. Looked up from germline, CDR1 is SGHTA and CDR2 is FQGNSA. The CDR3 DNA is TGTGCCAGCAGCTTAGAAGCAGGGCCAGAGACCCAGTACTTC. Protein: CASSLEAGPETQYF.

The chain's CDR3 is CASSLGATGIEDTQYF. Written as DNA, the CDR3 is TGTGCCAGCAGCTTGGGGGCAACAGGGATAGAAGATACGCAGTATTTT. J is TRBJ2-3 and V is TRBV5-6; tentative D call: TRBD1 (6 bases). The CDR3 covers 16 residues. V lost 0 bases, J lost 5 bases, and 16 bases lay in between. Germline lookup yields CDR1 SGHDT and CDR2 YYEEEE.

For this clonotype: At one end the junction does not follow the germline gene, possibly because of a read error. V and J are TRBV3-1 and TRBJ2-7; TRBD2 agrees at 7 bases. The CDR3 sequence is 16 residues long. Per the germline V gene, CDR1 is LGHDT and CDR2 is YNNKEL (reference sequence). The CDR3 region is CASSQDVLAVAYEQYF. CDR3 coding DNA: TGTGCCAGCAGCCAAGATGTGCTAGCGGTGGCCTATGAGCAGTACTTC.

The V and J genes are TRBV6-2 or TRBV6-3 and TRBJ2-5, with TRBD1 identical over 8 bases. The DNA end is a closer match to TRBJ2-7, so the J assignment may be wrong. The CDR3 runs 14 residues. Looked up from germline, CDR1 is MNHEY and CDR2 is SVGEGT. The CDR3 DNA sequence: TGTGCCAGCAGTCCGACAACAGGGGGTGACGAGCAGTACTTC. Translated: CASSPTTGGDEQYF.

The chain has TRBV27 and TRBJ2-5, with D perhaps TRBD1 or TRBD2 (5 bases each). The CDR3 loop spans 15 amino acids. The ends were cut back, 5 bases at V and 11 bases at J, with 24 bases in the middle. CDR1 and CDR2 (germline): MNHEY, SMNVEV (reference sequence). The CDR3 protein is CASSPRWDHSREQYF. The DNA for the CDR3 is TGTGCCAGCAGTCCCCGTTGGGACCACTCGAGGGAGCAGTACTTC.

The rearrangement joins TRBV7-2 to TRBJ2-3, with 10 bases identical to TRBD2. The CDR3 consists of 19 residues. After removal of 2 bases from V and 5 bases from J, the junction contained 16 bases not matched to a gene. Germline values: CDR1 SGHTA, CDR2 FQGNSA. Here the CDR3 DNA reads TGTGCCAGCAGCTTACGCCCTTCTACCAGCGGGGGGGCAGGAGATACGCAGTATTTT. It encodes CASSLRPSTSGGAGDTQYF.

J is TRBJ2-7 and V is TRBV20-1, with 12 nucleotides matching TRBD2. This CDR3 is 12 amino acids long. V shed 5 bases and J 7 bases; nucleotides not matched to a gene: 3. The germline CDR1 and CDR2 sequences are DFQATT and SNEGSKA (reference sequence). This CDR3 is CSAGGLAGEQYF. The CDR3 coding sequence is TGCAGTGCTGGAGGACTAGCGGGGGAGCAGTACTTC.